This T cell receptor (beta chain) was found in a study of blood T cell repertoires in COVID-19. Whole-study context: Donors in the United States, Italy and Spain gave samples during acute or convalescent COVID-19. PBMCs, B-cell-depleted T cells, or T cells were the source of the cDNA or gDNA that made up the material.

V lost 4 bases, J lost 1 base, and 9 bases lay in between. The CDR3 has 15 amino acids. The V gene's germline CDR1 is SGHRS and CDR2 YFSETQ. The repertoire was sequenced with immunoSEQ multiplex PCR; TCRdb's copy has only in-frame clones and lacks some. Of roughly 100,000 clones in the sample, roughly four fifths were seen once. The specimen was peripheral blood. This rearrangement joins TRBV5-1 to TRBJ2-6, with D possibly being TRBD1 (6 bases). The sequence was collected from an older woman with acute or convalescent COVID-19. CDR3 DNA: TGCGCCAGCAGCCTACAGGGTTCTGGGGCCAACGTCCTGACTTTC. It encodes CASSLQGSGANVLTF.